The source of this T cell receptor beta chain is a study of T cells expressing NK-cell markers. About the study: The authors derived TCR beta repertoires from sorted CD3+CD56+NKG2C+, CD3+CD56+NKG2C- and CD3+CD56-NKG2C+ T cells. Eight donors were sequenced, of whom seven were HCMV-seropositive, while the remaining one was HCMV-seronegative. Study outcomes and limitations: Of CD8+ T cells, about 1.0-7.5% belonged to dominant NKG2C+ clonotypes in roughly six donors.

Comment on this clonotype: Its matching antigen is unknown.

The CDR3 is 11 amino acids. From germline, CDR1 is SQVTM and CDR2 ANQGSEA. UMIs were included in TCR beta cDNA generated by 5'RACE template switching. One entry per CDR3 protein, without DNA, is what TCRdb gives after re-calling the 5' RACE reads. The sample totals approximately 550,000 distinct CDR3 sequences; its top ten clones hold roughly 3.6%. This receptor was identified in a man between 18 and 35 years old in good health. V usage is TRBV29-1 and J usage is TRBJ2-3; with no DNA, the TCRdb D assignment of TRBD1 cannot be verified. The sample was blood T cells: a sorted CD56 or NKG2C T cell subset, CD4+ or CD8+ T cells, or bulk PBMC T cells (not recorded which). The CDR3 spells CSDGDRGAQYF.